Each of the 20 T cell receptor beta chains below was sequenced from the same sample in a study of blood T cell repertoires in COVID-19. The table came from immunoSEQ multiplex PCR; TCRdb's copy has only in-frame clones and leaves some out. The sample yields approximately 220,000 clones, more than 70% seen once. Sequencing used PBMCs or T cells enriched from blood (not recorded which). Receptor source: a woman aged 35 to 49 with acute COVID-19.

The chain is built from TRBV4-2 and TRBJ2-7; TRBD1 matches at 9 bases. The V gene end was trimmed by 2 bases and the J gene end by 2 bases; junction bases not matched to a gene: 7. The CDR3 covers 16 residues. CDR1 LGHNA and CDR2 YNFKEQ come from the germline V gene. Here the CDR3 DNA reads TGTGCCAGCAGCCAACCGCCGGGACAGGGACCCTACGAGCAGTACTTC. This gives the protein CASSQPPGQGPYEQYF.

The chain joins TRBV6-5 to TRBJ2-7, with a tentative D call TRBD2 (6 bases). The CDR3 contains 13 residues. Trimming cost V 11 bases and J 3 bases, with 17 bases left between them. The germline CDR1 and CDR2 sequences are MNHEY and SVGAGI. The CDR3: CASQTGDNYEQYF. CDR3 DNA: TGTGCCTCCCAGACGGGGGATAACTACGAGCAGTACTTC.

The chain joins TRBV11-3 to TRBJ1-1, with D possibly TRBD1 on 6 matching bases. This CDR3 contains 13 residues. The V end lost 4 bases, the J end lost 3 bases, and 9 bases lay between the germline ends. CDR1 SGHNT and CDR2 YENEEA come from the germline V gene. CDR3 DNA sequence: TGTGCCAGCAGCTCCTGGACAGACACTGAAGCTTTCTTT. This gives the protein CASSSWTDTEAFF.

V and J are TRBV24-1 and TRBJ2-3; 12 nucleotides match TRBD1. From germline, CDR1 is KGHDR and CDR2 SFDVKD. The CDR3 has 16 amino acids. Trimming cost V 5 bases and J 5 bases; bases outside gene matches: 7. Here the CDR3 DNA reads TGTGCCACCAGTGGGGTGGGACAGGGGGCCAGAGATACGCAGTATTTT. Encoded protein: CATSGVGQGARDTQYF.

The chain recombines TRBV29-1 with TRBJ1-1, with 8 bases identical to TRBD1. Germline-derived CDR1 and CDR2 are SQVTM and ANQGSEA. The CDR3 totals 12 residues. The V segment lost 7 bases and the J segment 5 bases; nucleotides outside the gene matches: 6. The chain's CDR3 is CSAGQGRTEAFF. For the CDR3, the DNA is TGCAGCGCCGGACAGGGCCGTACTGAAGCTTTCTTT.

Note on this clone: This same CDR3 is encoded by further DNA sequences in the sample. The CDR3 region is CAWSAGQGNSPLHF. The CDR3 coding sequence is TGTGCCTGGAGTGCTGGACAGGGCAATTCACCCCTCCACTTT. The chain carries TRBV30 and TRBJ1-6, with 8 bases aligning to TRBD1. This CDR3 region has 14 residues. V trimming: 1 base; J trimming: 7 bases; junction bases outside the gene matches: 3. Per germline, CDR1 GTSNPN and CDR2 SVGIG (reference sequence).

Many counts were recorded for this clone. J is TRBJ1-2 and V is TRBV5-4; 7 bases are shared with TRBD1. From germline, CDR1 is SGHNT and CDR2 YYREEE (reference sequence). The CDR3 sequence is 14 residues long. The junction had 6 bases not matched to a gene; V was cut back by 4 bases and J by 3 bases. The CDR3, as DNA: TGTGCCAGCAGCCTACAGGGGTTAGACTATGGCTACACCTTC. This sequence encodes CASSLQGLDYGYTF.

J is TRBJ1-2 and V is TRBV30, with a possible D match to TRBD1 (5 bases). The CDR3 consists of 15 residues. Germline CDR1 and CDR2: GTSNPN and SVGIG (reference sequence). Between the trimmed V and J ends, which lost 4 bases and 8 bases, there was a span of 23 bases. The CDR3 sequence is CAWIKGEGGRKGYTF. The CDR3 nucleotides are TGTGCCTGGATTAAAGGGGAGGGAGGGAGGAAGGGCTACACCTTC.

Only a few counts were recorded for this clone. The V call is TRBV12-3 or TRBV12-4, the J call TRBJ1-4, with TRBD1 matching 10 bases. CDR3 size: 13 residues. V lost 5 bases to trimming and J lost 9 bases; unmatched junction nucleotides: 3. CDR3 DNA: TGTGCCAGCAGTGGACAGGGGGGGAAAAAACTGTTTTTT. Residues: CASSGQGGKKLFF.

J is TRBJ2-5 and V is TRBV24-1; TRBD2 agrees at 8 bases. The CDR3 loop spans 17 amino acids. V gave up 3 bases and J gave up 3 bases; unmatched junction bases: 11. Germline assignment: CDR1 KGHDR and CDR2 SFDVKD. CDR3 region: CATSDPMSAGAEETQYF. CDR3 DNA sequence: TGTGCCACCAGTGATCCCATGTCAGCGGGGGCTGAAGAGACCCAGTACTTC.

This chain uses TRBV28 with TRBJ1-2; D remains unclear. Per the germline V gene, CDR1 is MDHEN and CDR2 is SYDVKM. The CDR3 has 14 residues. The germline V and J ends were trimmed by 5 bases and 4 bases, with 14 bases remaining between them. The CDR3 is CASSQVRRSYGYTF. DNA of the CDR3: TGTGCCAGCAGTCAAGTTAGAAGATCCTATGGCTACACCTTC.

There are a few counts of this clone. This chain uses TRBV5-1 with TRBJ1-6, with D possibly matching TRBD1 (5 bases). The CDR3 covers 16 residues. CDR1 and CDR2 (germline): SGHRS, YFSETQ. Trimming pared 4 bases from V and 7 bases from J, leaving 18 bases between. The CDR3 loop is CASSQEPGGGNSPLHF. The CDR3 coding sequence is TGCGCCAGCAGCCAGGAACCGGGGGGTGGGAATTCACCCCTCCACTTT.

V usage is TRBV30 and J usage is TRBJ1-2; D is unresolved. The CDR3 sequence is 12 residues long. Trimming cost V 1 base and J 3 bases, with 6 bases left between them. Germline V gives CDR1 GTSNPN, CDR2 SVGIG (reference sequence). Here the CDR3 DNA reads TGTGCCTGGAGTGACAGCTACTATGGCTACACCTTC. It encodes CAWSDSYYGYTF.

The chain links TRBV11-2 to TRBJ1-3; tentative D call: TRBD1 (6 bases). CDR1 is SGHAT, CDR2 FQNNGV, per germline. V was pared by 4 bases and J by 6 bases, with 22 bases between. This CDR3 has 17 residues. CDR3 bases: TGTGCCAGCAGCTCCTTCCAGGGGAGATTAGGGGAAAACACCATATATTTT. This encodes CASSSFQGRLGENTIYF.

CDR3 in amino acids: CSASLSGNTIYF. CDR3 DNA sequence: TGCAGTGCTAGTCTGTCTGGAAACACCATATATTTT. The rearrangement links TRBV20-1 to TRBJ1-3; no clear D. The V gene lost 3 bases and the J gene lost 1 base, with 4 bases spanning the gap. Germline V gene lookup returns CDR1 DFQATT and CDR2 SNEGSKA (reference sequence). This CDR3 is built from 12 residues.

V usage is TRBV19 and J usage is TRBJ2-3, with D hard to call. From germline, CDR1 is LNHDA and CDR2 SQIVND (reference sequence). With 4 bases removed from V and 7 bases from J, the gap between germline ends came to 12 bases. The CDR3 extends over 13 amino acids. CDR3 in DNA: TGTGCCAGTAGTAATACTGGTAGATATACGCAGTATTTT. Its translation is CASSNTGRYTQYF.

J is TRBJ1-1 and V is TRBV11-3, with unresolved D. The CDR3 extends over 13 amino acids. Germline V CDR1 and CDR2: SGHNT, YENEEA. V lost 5 bases and J lost 3, with 10 bases in between. Here the CDR3 reads CASSPGSHTEAFF. The CDR3 DNA sequence: TGTGCCAGCAGCCCAGGCAGCCACACTGAAGCTTTCTTT.

The chain uses TRBV5-6 and TRBJ2-7; 11 bases are a match to TRBD2. Germline loops: CDR1 SGHDT, CDR2 YYEEEE. This CDR3 spans 17 amino acids. The V gene end was trimmed by 4 bases and the J gene end by 5 bases; junction bases not matched to a gene: 14. DNA of the CDR3: TGTGCCAGCAGCCCTGTGGTAGCGGGGGGGCCCGGGGACGAGCAGTACTTC. Translating it yields CASSPVVAGGPGDEQYF.

This chain links TRBV10-3 with TRBJ1-1; tentative D call: TRBD1 (5 bases). V lost 3 bases and J 0 bases, leaving 11 bases between the germline ends. The germline CDR1 and CDR2 sequences are ENHRY and SYGVKD. The CDR3 totals 15 residues. CDR3 sequence reads: CAISDSVDMNTEAFF. CDR3 nucleotide sequence: TGTGCCATCAGTGACAGTGTGGACATGAACACTGAAGCTTTCTTT.

The chain joins TRBV11-3 to TRBJ2-1; 8 bases map to TRBD2. CDR1 is SGHNT and CDR2 is YENEEA in the germline V gene. Trimming cost V 3 bases and J 7 bases; bases outside gene matches: 11. CDR3 size: 16 residues. CDR3 protein: CASSFQAGGGINEQFF. The CDR3 DNA reads as TGTGCCAGCAGCTTCCAGGCCGGCGGGGGGATTAATGAGCAGTTCTTC.